The clone carrying this T cell receptor beta chain has a single count. A sample-barcoded 5' primer and a J-beta primer mix were used in a second PCR of about 7 to 12 cycles. Researchers report that each sample yielded at least 3 million CDR3-containing paired-end reads. A single record per CDR3 protein comes from TCRdb applying MiXCR to the 5' RACE reads. The profile covers 450,000 to 600,000 distinct CDR3 sequences, with about 27% appearing a single time and approximately 4% taken by the ten largest. This CDR3 is 14 amino acids long. V shed 8 bases and J 0 bases; nucleotides not matched to a gene: 6. The data were obtained in a study of blood T cells in healthy people across ages. The same specimen was also included in a second study, on T cells of mothers and their children. That work contributes: Over five children and their three healthy Caucasian mothers were the donors.

V and J are TRBV12-3 or TRBV12-4 and TRBJ1-1, with 7 bases identical to TRBD1. Sequencing input: blood. This clonotype was sampled from a boy aged 2 to 10 in good health. CDR3 sequence (DNA): TGTGCCAGCGCGTACAGGGGACTGAACACTGAAGCTTTCTTT. It yields the protein CASAYRGLNTEAFF.